This TCR beta chain is from a study of blood T cell repertoires in COVID-19. This clone was seen more than once but under ten times. The junction had 0 bases not matched to a gene; V was cut back by 1 base and J by 9 bases. The CDR3 loop spans 12 amino acids. CDR1 is SGHDN, CDR2 FVKESK, per germline. Profiled with immunoSEQ multiplex PCR; TCRdb holds only in-frame clones, not every one. There are hundreds of thousands of clones in the sample; 65% to 90% occur only once, and 10% to 15% lies in the top ten. The sequence derives from a human donor in a cohort sampled during active COVID-19. The chain is built from TRBV14 and TRBJ2-7; 10 nucleotides match TRBD2. The sample comprised peripheral blood. CDR3 sequence reads: CASSQGLAGQYF. The DNA of the CDR3 is TGTGCCAGCAGCCAAGGACTAGCGGGGCAGTACTTC. The variable domain in full, with the rest retrieved from reference TRBV14 and TRBJ2-7, is EAGVTQFPSHSVIEKGQTVTLRCDPISGHDNLYWYRRVMGKEIKFLLHFVKESKQDESGMPNNRFLAERTGGTYSTLKVQPAELEDSGVYFCASSQGLAGQYFGPGTRLTVT.